The next 27 T cell receptor beta chains were all read from a single sample in a study of T cell responses to AZD1222 COVID-19 vaccine. Assay used: immunoSEQ multiplex PCR; TCRdb lists only in-frame clones, some missing. The sample includes approximately 88,000 clones, about nine tenths of them seen just once. The specimen was peripheral blood, collected 28 days after the second AZD1222 dose. The receptors here all came from an adult who received the AZD1222 COVID-19 vaccine.

This sequence joins TRBV24-1 and TRBJ1-2, with D unclear. The CDR3 runs 14 residues. V lost 4 bases and J lost 2, with 10 bases in between. Germline lookup yields CDR1 KGHDR and CDR2 SFDVKD. The CDR3 DNA follows: TGTGCCACCAGTGACCCCACATCGAACTATGGCTACACCTTC. Its protein is CATSDPTSNYGYTF.

V and J are TRBV5-4 and TRBJ2-7, with D perhaps matching TRBD2 (6 bases). CDR3 length: 15 amino acids. V was pared by 7 bases and J by 1 base, with 18 bases between. Germline V gene lookup returns CDR1 SGHNT and CDR2 YYREEE (reference sequence). Here the CDR3 DNA reads TGTGCCAGCGGGCTGATGGGGGGTAGATCCTACGAGCAGTACTTC. Amino acid sequence: CASGLMGGRSYEQYF.

The chain couples TRBV7-9 to TRBJ2-1, with 8 bases that match TRBD2. The V segment lost 1 base and the J segment 5 bases; nucleotides outside the gene matches: 7. Per the germline V gene, CDR1 is SEHNR and CDR2 is FQNEAQ (reference sequence). The CDR3 totals 16 residues. The CDR3 region is CASSLGPGGPHNEQFF. Written as DNA, the CDR3 is TGTGCCAGCAGCTTAGGGCCGGGGGGGCCCCACAATGAGCAGTTCTTC.

V usage is TRBV28 and J usage is TRBJ1-2, with a possible D match to TRBD1 (6 bases). The CDR3 extends over 14 amino acids. The ends were cut back, 6 bases at V and 2 bases at J, with 13 bases in the middle. CDR1 MDHEN and CDR2 SYDVKM come from the germline V gene. The CDR3, as DNA: TGTGCCAGCAGCCTACTCAGGGGAAACTATGGCTACACCTTC. Its translation is CASSLLRGNYGYTF.

The genes are TRBV6-1 and TRBJ1-5, with TRBD1 matching 7 bases. With V trimmed by 3 bases and J by 1 base, 3 bases remained unmatched. The germline V gene has CDR1 MNHNS and CDR2 SASEGT. The CDR3 length is 15 residues. CDR3 bases: TGTGCCAGCAGTGAGAACAGGGGAAGCAATCAGCCCCAGCATTTT. This encodes CASSENRGSNQPQHF.

The J gene is TRBJ1-1, the V gene TRBV4-1; possible D gene TRBD1, 5 bases. This CDR3 is built from 15 residues. The germline V gene encodes CDR1 MGHRA and CDR2 YSYEKL. The V end was cut by 0 bases, the J end by 4 bases, with 12 bases between. The CDR3 loop reads CASSQEGREATEAFF. The CDR3 DNA reads as TGCGCCAGCAGCCAAGAGGGCAGGGAAGCCACTGAAGCTTTCTTT.

The rearrangement joins TRBV24-1 to TRBJ2-3, with 7 bases aligning to TRBD1. Germline values: CDR1 KGHDR, CDR2 SFDVKD. The CDR3 has 17 residues. The V and J ends lost 2 bases and 5 bases, in that order; junction bases with no gene match: 12. For the CDR3, the DNA is TGTGCCACCAGTGATTCCGACAGGGCGTTGTCGTTAGATACGCAGTATTTT. It specifies CATSDSDRALSLDTQYF.

The rearrangement joins TRBV4-1 to TRBJ2-7, with D tentatively TRBD2 (5 bases). The CDR3 contains 16 residues. V was cut by 0 bases and J by 6 bases, with 18 bases left in between. Germline V CDR1 and CDR2: MGHRA, YSYEKL. DNA of the CDR3: TGCGCCAGCAGCCAAGATAGGGAAAGGGAGTATGGCGAGCAGTACTTC. Its protein product is CASSQDREREYGEQYF.

This clone occurred a few times. This chain uses TRBV20-1 with TRBJ2-1; either TRBD1 or TRBD2 may supply D (5 bases each). Per germline, CDR1 DFQATT and CDR2 SNEGSKA (reference sequence). The germline V and J ends were trimmed by 6 bases and 8 bases, with 11 bases remaining between them. The length of the CDR3 is 11 residues. CDR3 in amino acids: CSAARGDEQFF. The CDR3 bases are TGCAGTGCGGCGAGGGGAGATGAGCAGTTCTTC.

This clone was seen just once. The CDR3 sequence is CASSGGASGGLTQYF. The CDR3 nucleotides are TGTGCCAGCAGCGGAGGGGCTAGCGGGGGATTGACCCAGTACTTC. The rearrangement joins TRBV5-4 to TRBJ2-5; TRBD2 matches at 10 bases. V shed 4 bases and J 7 bases; nucleotides not matched to a gene: 10. CDR3 size: 15 residues. CDR1 is SGHNT and CDR2 is YYREEE in the germline V gene (reference sequence).

The chain links TRBV4-3 to TRBJ2-7; the match to TRBD1 covers 8 bases. Germline V gene data show CDR1 as LGHNA and CDR2 as YSLEER. This CDR3 spans 15 amino acids. V was clipped by 4 bases and J by 5 bases; unmatched bases: 10. The CDR3 loop is CASSRGQGPGHEQYF. Here the CDR3 DNA reads TGCGCCAGCAGCCGAGGACAGGGTCCGGGTCACGAGCAGTACTTC.

This clone has only one observation. The chain has TRBV2 and TRBJ2-2; unclear D gene. The CDR3 spans 13 residues. V shed 8 bases and J shed 2 bases, with 9 bases lying between them. CDR1 and CDR2 from the germline V gene are SNHLY and FYNNEI. The CDR3, as DNA: TGTGCCAGCGCACTGGACAACACCGGGGAGCTGTTTTTT. The encoded protein is CASALDNTGELFF.

This chain connects TRBV7-2 to TRBJ2-6; D call uncertain. From germline, CDR1 is SGHTA and CDR2 FQGNSA. The CDR3 extends over 14 amino acids. Trimming removed 1 base at V and 4 bases at J, with 5 bases between. This CDR3 is CASSLEWGANVLTF. The CDR3 region has the DNA TGTGCCAGCAGCTTAGAGTGGGGGGCCAACGTCCTGACTTTC. Combining the CDR3 with reference TRBV7-2 and TRBJ2-6 gives the whole variable domain GAGVSQSPSNKVTEKGKDVELRCDPISGHTALYWYRQSLGQGLEFLIYFQGNSAPDKSGLPSDRFSAERTGGSVSTLTIQRTQQEDSAVYLCASSLEWGANVLTFGAGSRLTVL.

V and J are TRBV11-2 and TRBJ2-7; D unresolved. Germline lookup yields CDR1 SGHAT and CDR2 FQNNGV. The CDR3 runs 16 residues. The V and J ends lost 0 bases and 0 bases respectively, with 12 bases between them. This chain's CDR3 is CASSLEISVSSYEQYF. CDR3 DNA: TGTGCCAGCAGCTTAGAAATTTCAGTGAGCTCCTACGAGCAGTACTTC. Combining the CDR3 with reference TRBV11-2 and TRBJ2-7 gives the whole variable domain EAGVAQSPRYKIIEKRQSVAFWCNPISGHATLYWYQQILGQGPKLLIQFQNNGVVDDSQLPKDRFSAERLKGVDSTLKIQPAKLEDSAVYLCASSLEISVSSYEQYFGPGTRLTVT.

The chain has TRBV28 and TRBJ1-1; D call uncertain. The V gene's germline CDR1 is MDHEN and CDR2 SYDVKM. The V end lost 6 bases, the J end lost 1 base, and 12 bases lay between the germline ends. The CDR3 sequence is 14 residues long. The CDR3 protein is CASRVSGSNTEAFF. CDR3 nucleotides: TGTGCCAGCAGAGTAAGTGGATCGAACACTGAAGCTTTCTTT.

This chain's CDR3 is CAIKTGLNQPQHF. CDR3 sequence (DNA): TGTGCCATCAAGACAGGGTTGAATCAGCCCCAGCATTTT. J is TRBJ1-5 and V is TRBV10-3; 7 nucleotides match TRBD1. The CDR3 is 13 amino acids. CDR1 is ENHRY, CDR2 SYGVKD, per germline. With V trimmed by 7 bases and J by 4 bases, 4 bases remained unmatched.

This chain uses TRBV24-1 with TRBJ2-5; TRBD1 agrees at 7 bases. This CDR3 has 13 amino acids. The germline V gene encodes CDR1 KGHDR and CDR2 SFDVKD. The junction had 4 bases not matched to a gene; V was cut back by 9 bases and J by 1 base. CDR3 nucleotide sequence: TGTGCCACCGTGACAGGGCCCCAAGAGACCCAGTACTTC. It specifies CATVTGPQETQYF.

The chain is built from TRBV6-5 and TRBJ2-7; 10 nucleotides agree with TRBD1. The CDR3 contains 15 residues. Germline values: CDR1 MNHEY, CDR2 SVGAGI. V was pared by 8 bases and J by 2 bases, with 9 bases of the junction left unmatched. CDR3 amino acids: CASLKWTGGAYEQYF. CDR3 DNA sequence: TGTGCCAGCTTAAAATGGACAGGGGGGGCCTACGAGCAGTACTTC.

The chain links TRBV10-1 to TRBJ1-3; D is ambiguous. Trimming removed 5 bases from V and 0 bases from J, with 5 bases in between. This CDR3 is built from 13 residues. CDR1 WNHNN and CDR2 SYGVQD come from the germline V gene (reference sequence). CDR3 nucleotide sequence: TGCGCCAGCAGTCCGAGCTCTGGAAACACCATATATTTT. Translated, it gives CASSPSSGNTIYF.

This clone turned up a few times. The gene calls are TRBV19 and TRBJ1-2; 11 bases align to TRBD1. The CDR3 has 15 amino acids. Germline loops: CDR1 LNHDA, CDR2 SQIVND (reference sequence). The junction had 9 bases not matched to a gene; V was cut back by 4 bases and J by 8 bases. CDR3 region: CASSRYGQGAMGYTF. In nucleotides, the CDR3 is TGTGCCAGTAGTAGATACGGACAGGGGGCGATGGGCTACACCTTC.

V gene TRBV28 combines with J gene TRBJ1-4, with D perhaps TRBD1 (6 bases). The CDR3 totals 15 residues. Trimming stripped 7 bases from V and 8 bases from J, with 20 bases between. Germline V gives CDR1 MDHEN, CDR2 SYDVKM. CDR3 amino acids: CASTSPQGVGEKLFF. The CDR3 region has the DNA TGTGCCAGCACCTCTCCACAGGGCGTAGGGGAAAAACTGTTTTTT.

The gene calls are TRBV3-1 (or the pseudogene TRBV3-2) and TRBJ1-1; D unresolved. The CDR3 loop spans 13 amino acids. Trimming pared 3 bases from V and 4 bases from J, leaving 9 bases between. Per the germline V gene, CDR1 is LGHDT and CDR2 is YNNKEL (reference sequence). CDR3 bases: TGTGCCAGCAGCCAGGGGTGGGCCACTGAAGCTTTCTTT. Its translation is CASSQGWATEAFF.

This clone was counted once. At one boundary the junction diverges from the germline segment, which might be a read error. The chain links TRBV7-7 to TRBJ1-3; D is unclear. Germline CDR1 SSHAT, CDR2 FNYEAQ (reference sequence). CDR3 length: 13 amino acids. The CDR3 nucleotides are TGTGCTAGCAGCTTAGGTCCTGGAAACACCATATATTTT. Translation gives CASSLGPGNTIYF.

This chain uses TRBV10-1 with TRBJ2-7, with D perhaps TRBD1 or TRBD2 (5 bases each). Germline CDR1 reads WNHNN; CDR2 reads SYGVQD (reference sequence). The CDR3 totals 13 residues. The V end lost 4 bases, the J end lost 10 bases, and 17 bases lay between the germline ends. In nucleotides, the CDR3 is TGCGCCAGCAGTGGTCCGGGGCTCACGAAACAGTACTTC. This sequence encodes CASSGPGLTKQYF.

This clone was recorded once. The chain joins TRBV6-5 to TRBJ1-1, with D possibly TRBD1 on 6 matching bases. The CDR3 is 15 amino acids. The germline CDR1 and CDR2 sequences are MNHEY and SVGAGI. Between the trimmed V and J ends, which lost 0 bases and 1 base, there was a span of 9 bases. CDR3 bases: TGTGCCAGCAGTTACTCGAAACAGGGGAACACTGAAGCTTTCTTT. It is translated as CASSYSKQGNTEAFF.

This clone was recorded only once. The chain combines TRBV5-6 with TRBJ2-6; D call uncertain. The CDR3 is 17 amino acids. Germline V lookup: CDR1 SGHDT, CDR2 YYEEEE. Deletions cut 0 bases from V and 0 bases from J, with 10 bases between. CDR3 loop: CASSLGLLSSGANVLTF. The CDR3 DNA sequence: TGTGCCAGCAGCTTGGGACTCCTGAGCTCTGGGGCCAACGTCCTGACTTTC.

The rearrangement uses TRBV7-3 and TRBJ1-2; 7 nucleotides line up with TRBD1. Germline CDR1 SGHTA, CDR2 FQGTGA. CDR3 length: 14 residues. The V and J ends lost 5 bases and 4 bases, in that order; junction bases with no gene match: 7. CDR3 in DNA: TGTGCCAGCAGCCCGCAAGGGGGCTTCTATGGCTACACCTTC. As protein: CASSPQGGFYGYTF.